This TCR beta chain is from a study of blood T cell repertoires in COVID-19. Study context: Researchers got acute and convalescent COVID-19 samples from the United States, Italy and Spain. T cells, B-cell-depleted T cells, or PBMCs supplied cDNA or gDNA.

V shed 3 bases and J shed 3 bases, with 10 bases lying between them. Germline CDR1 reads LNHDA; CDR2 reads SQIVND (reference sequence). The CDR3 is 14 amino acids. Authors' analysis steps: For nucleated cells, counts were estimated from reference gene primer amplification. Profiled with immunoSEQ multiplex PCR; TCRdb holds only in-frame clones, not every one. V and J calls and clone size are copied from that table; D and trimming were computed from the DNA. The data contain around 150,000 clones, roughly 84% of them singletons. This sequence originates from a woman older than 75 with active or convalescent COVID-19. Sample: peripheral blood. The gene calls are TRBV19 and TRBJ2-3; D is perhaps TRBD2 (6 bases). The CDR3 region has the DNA TGTGCCAGTAGTATCTCTAGCGCGACAGATACGCAGTATTTT. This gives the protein CASSISSATDTQYF.